This TCR beta chain derives from a study of T-cell memory formation after mild COVID-19. There are a few counts of this clonotype. This CDR3 is built from 14 residues. Trimming left V 9 bases short and J 8 bases short, with 19 bases between. Germline-derived CDR1 and CDR2 are MNHEY and SVGAGI. MiXCR was run by TCRdb on the 5' RACE reads, yielding one entry per CDR3 protein. Among about 170,000 distinct CDR3 sequences listed, under 15% were seen once. The TCR originated in a young man who had mild COVID-19 (a few samples of this study predate the infection). Cell type and time point are not known. V gene TRBV6-5 combines with J gene TRBJ1-4, with D perhaps matching TRBD1 (5 bases). Sequenced sample: PBMCs or a T cell subset sorted from them (not recorded which). Here the CDR3 DNA reads TGTGCCAGTACTGACAGTAGGACTGGCGAAAAACTGTTTTTT. Translating it yields CASTDSRTGEKLFF.